Detailed here is one TCR beta chain. The clone's antigen remains unknown. No much larger clonotype is one base removed from it; base qualities were not supplied. CDR1 SGHTA and CDR2 FQGNSA are derived from the germline V gene. The cysteine opens and the phenylalanine closes a CDR3 of 15 amino acids. Only the CDR3 part of the read is kept: 45 bases, read in frame from the first base. Trimming accounts for 5 bases at V and 5 bases at J, while the number of junction bases matched to no gene is 9. Library preparation used the immunoSEQ multiplex PCR assay. For the multiplex PCR, a mixture combining 60 forward primers for TCR Vbeta segments and 13 reverse primers for TCR Jbeta segments was used. The CDR3 region of rearranged TCR beta genes was amplified from genomic DNA by a multiplex PCR assay. The Illumina HiSeq System was used to sequence the amplified TCR beta libraries as 87-base-pair reads. Per the source publication's procedure: In a later analysis, tens of millions of unique TCR beta chains were counted across the 650 to 700 repertoires, and roughly 11 million of these chains were shared by at least two donors. Raw reads were error-corrected and collapsed into unique sequences with a nearest-neighbor algorithm that merged closely related sequences to remove PCR and sequencing errors. To assign V, D and J gene segments, CDR3 sequences were aligned to IMGT reference sequences. For a sequence to be retained, a match of at least six nucleotides was required to both a V gene segment and a J gene segment. Rearrangements were classified as productive when the CDR3 lacked stop codons and remained in frame with V and J, and all other rearrangements were classified as non-productive. CDR3 was defined according to IMGT convention as the region running from the second conserved V-encoded cysteine to the conserved J-encoded phenylalanine. Sequences without an unambiguous match to a single V gene segment were excluded from the earlier analysis of about 640 of the donors. In an earlier analysis of some 590 of the donors, a V segment was called functional when productive rearrangements were above 56.7%, and segregating when the standard deviation between donors exceeded 5%. A statistical classification framework was built to diagnose cytomegalovirus status from the catalog of TCR beta chain sequences. In a later analysis, TCR nucleotide sequences were compared against IMGT/GENE-DB human TR gene sequences so that V and J genes could be assigned. The TCRdist pipeline was used in a later analysis to assign CDR3 sequences and most-parsimonious VDJ recombination scenarios. In a later analysis, each TCR beta chain was defined by its CDR3 amino acid sequence together with its V-gene family, and reads without a unique V-gene family were excluded. To address suspected cross-contamination and a sequencing artifact, a later analysis removed around 590 highly shared, low-generation-probability nucleotide sequences. For each public chain, a later analysis derived a clonal expansion index from normalized ranks of inferred template counts within each repertoire. In a later analysis, generation probabilities were computed using a VDJ recombination model fitted to out-of-frame rearrangements, and the results were checked against IGoR. A later analysis scored TCR-TCR, TCR-HLA and TCR-CMV co-occurrence with hypergeometric tests, applying a repertoire-size bias correction to TCR pairs. To estimate false discovery rates, a later analysis permuted the HLA or CMV assignments 20 times. In a later analysis, co-occurring TCRs were grouped using DBSCAN, and TCRdist sequence similarity was added for clustering within HLA-allele-positive subsets. Co-occurrence clustering excluded repertoires with fewer than 30,000 or more than 120,000 public chains, plus five with anomalous nucleotide sharing. TCRdb took this table from immuneACCESS and kept in-frame rearrangements with V and J called. Such tables lack part of the clones; where checked against another copy, unresolved V genes explain under half of the gap, and the rest is unexplained. Clone size and the V and J calls come from that table; the DNA yielded D and trimming. Counted in this sample were roughly 200,000 clones; 77% of them appeared once. The top ten clones comprise 3.5% to 4.5% of the sample.

This specimen belongs to a study of cytomegalovirus exposure and HLA in healthy donors (dated by TCRdb to 2015 to 2018). With regard to the full study: An earlier analysis of approximately 550 of the donors reported about 290 Gb of sequence data and more than 90 million unique TCR beta sequences from 150 million to 200 million T cells. Roughly 300 gigabases of sequencing data and tens of millions of unique TCR sequences made up an early release that covered approximately 650 HLA-typed donors. Of the approximately 400 genotyped donors, over 80% were placed in the genetic ancestry cluster associated with self-reported Caucasian donors. The aim of the study was to test whether cataloging public T cell receptors could identify signatures of past pathogen exposure. The study used immunosequencing to profile the T cell repertoires of some 600 subjects and linked those repertoires to cytomegalovirus serostatus. Besides the first cohort of around 700 subjects, a separate validation cohort made up of about 120 different subjects was used. The study combined high-throughput TCR immunosequencing, statistical association of individual TCRs with disease status, and machine learning to predict cytomegalovirus infection status. In a later analysis, previously published TCR beta repertoires from about 640 donors were re-analyzed and high-resolution HLA genotyping was added so that TCR occurrence patterns could be studied. Rather than drawing on any new phenotypic data, the later analysis identified candidate immune exposures from TCR beta sequences and the way those sequences occurred across donors. An earlier analysis of 500 to 750 of the donors applied high-throughput TCR beta sequencing to assess whether each TCR beta V gene segment acted as functional or pseudogenic. Alongside the repertoire data, information on donor age, sex, ethnicity and CMV serostatus was compiled. A later genetic analysis took genome-wide SNP genotypes for 398 of the 666 donors and used that subset as a discovery cohort. All discovery cohort repertoires had been generated on a single sequencing platform. Class I and class II HLA loci were covered by the typing at four-digit resolution. The number of typed donors differed by locus: about 620-640 for A, B, C, DRB1 and DQB1; 500 to 550 for DQA1; approximately 600 for DPA1; and around 450 for DPB1. Five DR-DQ haplotypes were treated as single units for association and clustering because of strong linkage in the cohort. On average, about 240,000 unique TCR beta nucleotide sequences were sequenced per donor among 398 genotyped donors of the cohort, with about 17% of those sequences being non-productive. The paper as a whole reports these results and caveats: V-gene and J-gene trimming of TCR beta chains was associated with a missense DCLRE1C variant in a later genetic analysis, and the association was replicated in an independent cohort. In a later genetic analysis, fewer N-insertions in productive TCRs were reported among donors in an Asian-associated ancestry cluster than the roughly 700-donor mean. Approximately 18 rarely observed V segments, including chromosome 9 orphons, were excluded from the earlier analysis of 550 to 700 of the donors because counts were too low. While some public TCRs were present in many individuals, most TCR sequences turned up only very rarely across donors. In this cohort, only TCR beta chains were sequenced, and detectable features were limited by the absence of alpha or paired-chain data. Assigning TCR associations to individual alleles was difficult when HLA alleles, especially DR and DQ, strongly co-occurred. In a later analysis, TCR association rates were found to vary across HLA loci, with the most associated TCRs seen for DRB1 alleles and the fewest for HLA-C alleles. In an earlier analysis of approximately 590 of the donors, most TCR beta V segments appeared in productive rearrangements about 87% or about 30% of the time, broadly matching IMGT annotations. Correlated functional status among segregating V segments might reflect linkage disequilibrium, but an unknown experimental factor could not be ruled out. It was suggested by the authors that the approach could potentially be generalized to other disease states and immunological phenotypes. Most CMV-associated TCR beta chains appeared to be HLA-restricted in a later analysis, and the HLA associations seemed to be driven largely by CMV exposure. A cluster of highly shared sequence variants was judged likely to be a technical artifact of the sequencing pipeline. At a false discovery rate of 0.05, a later analysis linked 15,000 to 20,000 TCR beta sequences to specific HLA alleles. The study gave a list of 150 to 200 TCR beta chains associated with cytomegalovirus. Because HLA typing was missing for some donors at each locus, association tests included only the typed subset. In vitro tests confirmed that a few of the cytomegalovirus-associated TCR beta chains recognize cytomegalovirus antigens. In a later analysis, several top co-occurrence clusters were reported to appear linked to parvovirus B19, influenza, CMV and Epstein-Barr virus. Some IMGT-functional V segments, including TRBV6-2 and TRBV6-3, could not be told apart with the 87-base-pair reads, so those segments were excluded. In a later analysis, HLA-associated TCR beta chains showed more clonal expansion and lower generation probabilities than non-associated chains that were equally common. The classifier was reported to diagnose cytomegalovirus status with high specificity and sensitivity in both the original cohort and the validation cohort. The only immune exposure information available for the cohort was CMV serostatus. Presence/absence analyses assumed roughly uniform sequencing depth across donors, an assumption that may not hold. A further reported finding was that TCR beta sequences accurately predicted the HLA-A and HLA-B alleles for most subjects in the first cohort.

The cohort comprised approximately 700 healthy bone marrow donors. All cohort members were sampled while nominally healthy, although unrecorded immune exposures were likely present. The donor tested CMV seropositive and was one of the 289 seropositive cohort members. Every donor gave a peripheral blood sample, and the peripheral blood mononuclear cells from that sample were used for TCR beta sequencing. Genomic DNA was extracted from the blood cell samples with the Qiagen DNeasy Blood Extraction Kit. What was sequenced was PBMCs. This receptor was obtained from a woman aged 55-70 years in good health and CMV-seropositive. The rearranged chain carries TRBV7-2 and TRBJ2-5; 9 junctional bases match TRBD2. Here is the DNA: TGTGCCAGCAGCCCAGGGGCGGGGGGGCCCGAGACCCAGTACTTC. Its translation reads: CASSPGAGGPETQYF.